This T cell receptor (beta chain) originates from a study of shared clonotypes between healthy human individuals. Produced via immunoSEQ multiplex PCR; TCRdb's table is partial and in-frame only. The data hold over 2 million clones, with 85% to 95% observed a single time. Trimming cost V 1 base and J 0 bases, with 4 bases left between them. The CDR3 sequence is 14 residues long. Germline CDR1 reads SGDLS; CDR2 reads YYNGEE. A note on this clone: Other DNA variants within this sample encode the same CDR3.

Source material: naive CD4+ T cells from PBMCs. The subset denotes: CD45RA+ positively selected. The chain couples TRBV9 to TRBJ1-4, with D unclear. The sequence derives from a man aged 18 to 29 in good health. Some clones in this sample may be carry-over from other donors' samples. The CDR3 loop reads CASSVSSTNEKLFF. The DNA for the CDR3 is TGTGCCAGCAGCGTAAGCTCAACTAATGAAAAACTGTTTTTT.